A single sample is the source of the 20 T cell receptor beta chains below, sequenced in a study of blood T cell repertoires in COVID-19. TCRdb's copy holds only in-frame clones and misses some; the assay was immunoSEQ multiplex PCR. The repertoire holds 150,000 to 200,000 clones, with under 90% as singletons. The specimen sequenced was peripheral blood. The source of these receptors is a woman between 65 and 79 years old with COVID-19, enrolled during active disease.

The V gene is TRBV19, the J gene TRBJ2-2, with a tentative D call TRBD2 (5 bases). CDR3 size: 15 residues. Germline CDR1 and CDR2: LNHDA and SQIVND (reference sequence). The germline V and J ends were trimmed by 7 bases and 0 bases, with 12 bases remaining between them. The CDR3, as DNA: TGTGCCAGTATTCGGAGGTCAGCGAACACCGGGGAGCTGTTTTTT. Its translation is CASIRRSANTGELFF.

The count of this clone is one. The V gene is TRBV7-9, the J gene TRBJ2-2, with 12 bases lining up with TRBD2. Germline lookup yields CDR1 SEHNR and CDR2 FQNEAQ (reference sequence). There are 17 residues in the CDR3. Trimming removed 5 bases from V and 5 bases from J; junction bases left unmatched: 9. The chain's CDR3 is CASSHRLAGAETGELFF. The CDR3 region has the DNA TGTGCCAGCAGCCATAGACTAGCGGGAGCCGAGACCGGGGAGCTGTTTTTT.

This clone has more than one count but fewer than ten. This chain uses TRBV10-3 with TRBJ2-5; 9 nucleotides match TRBD1. The germline V gene encodes CDR1 ENHRY and CDR2 SYGVKD. Trimming took 0 bases from V and 2 from J; bases not matched to a gene: 4. The CDR3 sequence is 16 residues long. The CDR3 is CAISESIGTGQETQYF. The CDR3 nucleotides are TGTGCCATCAGTGAGTCGATAGGGACAGGGCAAGAGACCCAGTACTTC.

V and J are TRBV5-1 and TRBJ2-5, with TRBD2 matching 10 bases. V trimming: 4 bases; J trimming: 1 base; junction bases outside the gene matches: 10. The CDR3 consists of 17 residues. Germline values: CDR1 SGHRS, CDR2 YFSETQ. As DNA, the CDR3 is TGCGCCAGCAGCCAGCGGGGAACTAGCGGGGTCCAAGAGACCCAGTACTTC. Its protein product is CASSQRGTSGVQETQYF.

V and J are TRBV6-5 and TRBJ2-1; the D gene is possibly TRBD1 (6 bases). CDR1 is MNHEY and CDR2 is SVGAGI in the germline V gene. V lost 5 bases, J lost 9 bases, and 11 bases lay in between. This CDR3 region has 12 residues. In DNA form, the CDR3 reads TGTGCCAGCAGTAAGCGGACAGTTGAGCAGTTCTTC. Translating it yields CASSKRTVEQFF.

The chain employs TRBV5-1 and TRBJ2-3; 14 nucleotides align to TRBD2. There are 17 residues in the CDR3. Trimming took 4 bases from V and 5 from J; bases not matched to a gene: 9. From germline, CDR1 is SGHRS and CDR2 YFSETQ. CDR3 region: CASSPGLAGGLRDTQYF. The CDR3 DNA follows: TGCGCCAGCAGCCCCGGACTAGCGGGAGGCCTCCGAGATACGCAGTATTTT. Based on the CDR3 plus reference TRBV5-1 and TRBJ2-3, the full variable domain is KAGVTQTPRYLIKTRGQQVTLSCSPISGHRSVSWYQQTPGQGLQFLFEYFSETQRNKGNFPGRFSGRQFSNSRSEMNVSTLELGDSALYLCASSPGLAGGLRDTQYFGPGTRLTVL.

This sequence joins TRBV19 and TRBJ2-2, with a possible D match to TRBD1 (6 bases). This CDR3 is 18 amino acids long. Trimming removed 6 bases at V and 0 bases at J, with 20 bases between. Germline loops: CDR1 LNHDA, CDR2 SQIVND (reference sequence). The CDR3, as DNA: TGTGCCAGTAGCCTTCGGACAGTGTCATCCTCGAACACCGGGGAGCTGTTTTTT. It codes for CASSLRTVSSSNTGELFF.

The chain uses TRBV19 and TRBJ2-3; TRBD1 agrees at 8 bases. Germline V CDR1 and CDR2: LNHDA, SQIVND (reference sequence). The junction had 12 bases not matched to a gene; V was cut back by 11 bases and J by 5 bases. CDR3 size: 14 residues. CDR3 amino acids: CAVQGARVQDTQYF. Written as DNA, the CDR3 is TGTGCCGTCCAGGGGGCGCGGGTACAAGATACGCAGTATTTT.

V is TRBV4-1 and J is TRBJ2-7; TRBD2 matches 7 bases. Germline loops: CDR1 MGHRA, CDR2 YSYEKL. V lost 0 bases to trimming and J lost 6 bases; unmatched junction nucleotides: 11. This CDR3 has 16 residues. The CDR3 bases are TGCGCCAGCAGCCAAGATGGGAGGGGAGGGTCTCGCGAGCAGTACTTC. This codes for CASSQDGRGGSREQYF.

The chain carries TRBV3-1 (or the pseudogene TRBV3-2) and TRBJ1-4; 9 bases map to TRBD1. This CDR3 spans 16 amino acids. The germline V gene encodes CDR1 LGHDT and CDR2 YNNKEL (reference sequence). V was pared by 2 bases and J by 5 bases, with 6 bases of the junction left unmatched. CDR3 loop: CASSQYSGTGNEKLFF. CDR3 DNA sequence: TGTGCCAGCAGCCAATACTCCGGGACAGGGAATGAAAAACTGTTTTTT.

The V call is TRBV6-2 or TRBV6-3, the J call TRBJ2-7; TRBD2 might be the D (6 bases). V lost 2 bases to trimming and J lost 3 bases, with 20 bases between them. CDR1 is MNHEY, CDR2 SVGEGT, per germline. The length of the CDR3 is 17 residues. For the CDR3, the DNA is TGTGCCAGCAGTTACACGGCGAAACGGGACTTCGACTACGAGCAGTACTTC. Its translation: CASSYTAKRDFDYEQYF.

The V gene is TRBV29-1, the J gene TRBJ2-3; 8 nucleotides match TRBD2. The germline V gene encodes CDR1 SQVTM and CDR2 ANQGSEA. The CDR3 is 12 residues long. Losses at the gene ends were 8 bases for V and 3 bases for J; bases not matched to a gene: 4. CDR3 nucleotide sequence: TGCAGCTCACGGGGGGGGACAGATACGCAGTATTTT. It is translated as CSSRGGTDTQYF.

The V and J genes are TRBV6-5 and TRBJ1-2; no clear D. The CDR3 has 11 amino acids. Trimming took 6 bases from V and 2 from J, leaving 4 bases between them. CDR1 and CDR2 from the germline V gene are MNHEY and SVGAGI. The DNA of the CDR3 is TGTGCCAGCAGCCCAAACTATGGCTACACCTTC. This sequence encodes CASSPNYGYTF.

This chain uses TRBV18 with TRBJ2-5, with unresolved D. Between the trimmed V and J ends, which lost 1 base and 0 bases, there was a span of 6 bases. Germline V lookup: CDR1 KGHSH, CDR2 LQKENI. CDR3 length equals 14 residues. Here the CDR3 DNA reads TGTGCCAGCTCACCACGTCAGAACCAAGAGACCCAGTACTTC. Translation gives CASSPRQNQETQYF.

The chain carries TRBV27 and TRBJ1-5, with 9 bases that match TRBD1. Trimming took 2 bases from V and 4 from J; bases not matched to a gene: 6. The CDR3 contains 16 residues. Germline CDR1 is MNHEY and CDR2 is SMNVEV (reference sequence). The CDR3 protein is CASSLGRGTGNQPQHF. The CDR3 bases are TGTGCCAGCAGTTTAGGCCGCGGGACAGGGAATCAGCCCCAGCATTTT.

The chain employs TRBV19 and TRBJ2-3; 9 positions match TRBD1. The CDR3 extends over 16 amino acids. J was trimmed by 8 bases and V by 3 bases; bases with no gene match: 12. The germline V gene has CDR1 LNHDA and CDR2 SQIVND (reference sequence). The CDR3 is CASSMAQQGAHVTQYF. In nucleotides, the CDR3 is TGTGCCAGTAGTATGGCCCAACAGGGGGCTCATGTTACGCAGTATTTT.

The genes are TRBV7-3 and TRBJ1-5; 7 bases match TRBD1. This CDR3 has 16 amino acids. Germline CDR1 SGHTA, CDR2 FQGTGA. Germline trimming cut 4 bases from V and 3 bases from J; bases unmatched to any gene: 9. CDR3 sequence (DNA): TGTGCCAGCAGCTCTCTTGACAGGGCGGTCAATCAGCCCCAGCATTTT. Protein sequence: CASSSLDRAVNQPQHF.

The genes are TRBV6-5 and TRBJ2-1; D remains unclear. Germline CDR1 MNHEY, CDR2 SVGAGI. Trimming removed 8 bases at V and 0 bases at J, with 11 bases between. This CDR3 is 14 amino acids long. The CDR3: CASARYSSYNEQFF. DNA of the CDR3: TGTGCCAGCGCGCGCTATAGCTCCTACAATGAGCAGTTCTTC.

J is TRBJ2-5 and V is TRBV6-5; the D gene is possibly TRBD1 (5 bases). From germline, CDR1 is MNHEY and CDR2 SVGAGI. This CDR3 spans 14 amino acids. Trimming took 6 bases from V and 2 from J, leaving 13 bases between them. CDR3 sequence: CASSQGLFQETQYF. In DNA form, the CDR3 reads TGTGCCAGCAGCCAGGGATTATTTCAAGAGACCCAGTACTTC.

This chain joins TRBV27 and TRBJ2-7, with TRBD1 matching over 7 bases. J gave up 4 bases and V 6 bases, and 6 bases lay outside the gene matches. Germline lookup yields CDR1 MNHEY and CDR2 SMNVEV (reference sequence). The CDR3 covers 13 residues. CDR3 sequence: CASSLGGGYEQYV. The CDR3 DNA reads TGTGCCAGCAGCTTAGGGGGCGGGTACGAGCAGTACGTC.